The 17 T cell receptor beta chains in this list originate from one sample, sequenced in a study of blood T cell repertoires in COVID-19. Assay: immunoSEQ multiplex PCR; the TCRdb copy retains only in-frame clones and omits some. The repertoire includes 200,000 to 300,000 clones, roughly 90% of them detected once, and approximately 3.8% sits in the top ten. Sequencing input: peripheral blood. These receptors all stem from a man in his 60s who had recovered from COVID-19.

CDR3: CASSEFTAQYSYEQYF. CDR3 nucleotides: TGTGCCAGCAGTGAATTTACCGCACAGTACTCCTACGAGCAGTACTTC. The gene calls are TRBV6-1 and TRBJ2-7, with D hard to call. Trimming removed 2 bases from V and 0 bases from J, with 14 bases in between. Germline assignment: CDR1 MNHNS and CDR2 SASEGT. The CDR3 spans 16 residues.

V usage is TRBV19 and J usage is TRBJ2-2; tentative D call: TRBD1 (6 bases). The V gene's germline CDR1 is LNHDA and CDR2 SQIVND (reference sequence). The CDR3 covers 13 residues. V shed 9 bases and J shed 4 bases, with 12 bases lying between them. CDR3 sequence (DNA): TGTGCCAGCGGGACACGAGTCACCGGGGAGCTGTTTTTT. As protein: CASGTRVTGELFF. Based on the CDR3 plus reference TRBV19 and TRBJ2-2, the full variable domain is DGGITQSPKYLFRKEGQNVTLSCEQNLNHDAMYWYRQDPGQGLRLIYYSQIVNDFQKGDIAEGYSVSREKKESFPLTVTSAQKNPTAFYLCASGTRVTGELFFGEGSRLTVL.

The chain carries TRBV9 and TRBJ1-6; unclear D gene. Trimming pared 3 bases from V and 8 bases from J, leaving 12 bases between. Germline V gene lookup returns CDR1 SGDLS and CDR2 YYNGEE. The CDR3 is 14 residues long. Written as DNA, the CDR3 is TGTGCCAGCAGCGCCCGACAAAGCTATTCACCCCTCCACTTT. Amino acids: CASSARQSYSPLHF.

The J gene is TRBJ1-6, the V gene TRBV19, with 7 bases identical to TRBD1. The germline CDR1 and CDR2 sequences are LNHDA and SQIVND (reference sequence). CDR3 length: 15 residues. V was clipped by 4 bases and J by 7 bases; unmatched bases: 7. CDR3 nucleotides: TGTGCCAGTAGTACTACAGGGGTCGGCAATTCACCCCTCCACTTT. Encoded protein: CASSTTGVGNSPLHF.

This clone has a count of ten or more. Other DNA sequences in the same sample also yield this CDR3. The chain has TRBV7-9 and TRBJ1-5, with a possible D match to TRBD1 (6 bases). The V and J ends lost 5 bases and 4 bases respectively, with 12 bases between them. CDR3 length: 14 residues. The germline gives CDR1 SEHNR, CDR2 FQNEAQ (reference sequence). The CDR3 DNA sequence: TGTGCCAGCAGCCGAGGGGGAGGGAATCAGCCCCAGCATTTT. It yields the protein CASSRGGGNQPQHF.

This clone occurred once. V gene TRBV7-9 combines with J gene TRBJ1-2; TRBD1 matches 7 bases. The J segment lost 8 bases and the V segment lost 4 bases, leaving 7 bases of the junction unmatched. Looked up from germline, CDR1 is SEHNR and CDR2 is FQNEAQ (reference sequence). This CDR3 region has 13 residues. The CDR3 DNA follows: TGTGCCAGCAGCTCCGACAGGGTAGGAGGCTACACCTTC. This translates into CASSSDRVGGYTF.

This chain uses TRBV13 with TRBJ1-3; 9 nucleotides match TRBD1. Germline CDR1 PRHDT, CDR2 FYEKMQ (reference sequence). CDR3 length: 16 amino acids. Trimming at V came to 3 bases and at J to 3 bases, leaving 6 bases not matched to a gene. CDR3 amino acids: CASSFYRGRFGNTIYF. As DNA, the CDR3 is TGTGCCAGCAGCTTCTACAGGGGGCGCTTTGGAAACACCATATATTTT.

The chain carries TRBV7-9 and TRBJ2-7; possible D gene TRBD1, 6 bases. The germline gives CDR1 SEHNR, CDR2 FQNEAQ (reference sequence). The CDR3 is 14 amino acids. Trimming left V 1 base short and J 2 bases short, with 9 bases between. CDR3 in DNA: TGTGCCAGCAGCTTAGAGGGGGACGCCTACGAGCAGTACTTC. It specifies CASSLEGDAYEQYF.

The chain couples TRBV6-6 to TRBJ2-2, with TRBD2 identical over 8 bases. CDR3 length equals 17 residues. After removal of 5 bases from V and 1 base from J, the junction contained 9 bases not matched to a gene. The germline CDR1 and CDR2 sequences are MNHNY and SVGAGI (reference sequence). The CDR3: CASSRTSSSMNTGELFF. The DNA of the CDR3 is TGTGCCAGCAGTCGGACTAGCAGCTCAATGAACACCGGGGAGCTGTTTTTT.

This rearrangement joins TRBV7-8 to TRBJ1-5; D perhaps matches TRBD1 (6 bases). The V and J ends lost 3 bases and 7 bases respectively, with 10 bases between them. The CDR3 totals 13 residues. The V gene's germline CDR1 is SGHVS and CDR2 FQNEAQ. The CDR3 nucleotides are TGTGCCAGCAGCTTTCAGGGGACGCAGCCCCAGCATTTT. It encodes CASSFQGTQPQHF. The full variable domain, its missing parts supplied by reference TRBV7-8 and TRBJ1-5, is GAGVSQSPRYKVAKRGQDVALRCDPISGHVSLFWYQQALGQGPEFLTYFQNEAQLDKSGLPSDRFFAERPEGSVSTLKIQRTQQEDSAVYLCASSFQGTQPQHFGDGTRLSIL.

The V and J genes are TRBV7-2 and TRBJ2-4; 9 nucleotides agree with TRBD1. V lost 0 bases, J lost 8 bases, and 11 bases stayed unmatched. The CDR3 is 17 amino acids. Germline CDR1 is SGHTA and CDR2 is FQGNSA. The chain's CDR3 is CASSLAYFGTGTDIQYF. DNA for the CDR3: TGTGCCAGCAGCTTAGCGTATTTCGGGACAGGGACGGACATTCAGTACTTC.

The V and J genes are TRBV19 and TRBJ1-4; D possibly corresponds to TRBD1 (5 bases). The V gene lost 3 bases and the J gene lost 0 bases, with 14 bases spanning the gap. This CDR3 is 17 amino acids long. Germline V CDR1 and CDR2: LNHDA, SQIVND (reference sequence). The CDR3 DNA is TGTGCCAGTAGTATTCCTGACAGAATAGCAACTAATGAAAAACTGTTTTTT. Protein product: CASSIPDRIATNEKLFF.

The genes are TRBV11-2 and TRBJ2-1, with D perhaps matching TRBD2 (6 bases). The germline V gene encodes CDR1 SGHAT and CDR2 FQNNGV. The ends were cut back, 6 bases at V and 3 bases at J, with 18 bases in the middle. The CDR3 loop spans 16 amino acids. The CDR3: CASSFSRLAIYNEQFF. The CDR3 coding sequence is TGTGCCAGCAGTTTCTCCCGGCTAGCGATCTACAATGAGCAGTTCTTC.

The CDR3 sequence is CASSYAARGEQFF. As DNA, the CDR3 is TGTGCCAGCAGTTACGCTGCCCGGGGTGAGCAGTTCTTC. This chain uses TRBV6-2 or TRBV6-3 with TRBJ2-1, with D tentatively TRBD2 (5 bases). The CDR3 is 13 amino acids. Trimming took off 2 bases at V and 9 bases at J, with 11 bases between the two ends. In germline, CDR1 is MNHEY, CDR2 SVGEGT.

The CDR3 sequence is CASIPGASGGTEQFF. In DNA, the CDR3 is TGTGCCAGCATCCCAGGGGCTAGCGGGGGGACTGAGCAGTTCTTC. This rearrangement joins TRBV2 to TRBJ2-1, with TRBD2 identical over 11 bases. V was clipped by 7 bases and J by 9 bases; unmatched bases: 11. Germline CDR1 is SNHLY and CDR2 is FYNNEI. This CDR3 is 15 amino acids long.

The V gene is TRBV9, the J gene TRBJ1-3; TRBD1 might be the D (6 bases). Germline lookup yields CDR1 SGDLS and CDR2 YYNGEE. CDR3 length equals 16 residues. The V end lost 3 bases, the J end lost 1 base, and 14 bases lay between the germline ends. DNA of the CDR3: TGTGCCAGCAGCGACGAACTAGGGGGTTCTGGAAACACCATATATTTT. Translation gives CASSDELGGSGNTIYF.

This rearrangement joins TRBV6-5 to TRBJ1-2; 9 bases align to TRBD1. Germline V gene sequence: CDR1 MNHEY, CDR2 SVGAGI. With V trimmed by 8 bases and J by 8 bases, 6 bases remained unmatched. This CDR3 region has 12 residues. The CDR3 reads CASRDRASGYTF. The CDR3 DNA follows: TGTGCCAGCCGGGACAGGGCCTCCGGCTACACCTTC.